The 21 T cell receptor beta chains below come from one sample, sequenced in a study of blood T cell repertoires in COVID-19 (TCRdb year 2020). The method behind the library was the immunoSEQ multiplex PCR assay. Drawn from immuneACCESS, this table holds only the in-frame rearrangements with V and J called that TCRdb kept. Clones are partly lost; checked studies trace under half to an unresolved V gene and leave the rest unexplained. The sample table records about 190,000 clones; around 84% of these occur just once. Under 4% of the sample is held by the ten biggest clonotypes. The sequencing input was PBMCs or T cells enriched from blood (not recorded which). These receptors came from a woman in her twenties or thirties who had been exposed to COVID-19.

The chain couples TRBV9 to TRBJ1-2; TRBD1 matches at 9 bases. Germline V gives CDR1 SGDLS, CDR2 YYNGEE. The V and J ends lost 3 bases and 7 bases, in that order; junction bases with no gene match: 7. CDR3 length: 14 amino acids. As DNA, the CDR3 is TGTGCCAGCAGCGACCTAGGGACAGGGCGTGGCTACACCTTC. Amino acids: CASSDLGTGRGYTF.

J is TRBJ1-6 and V is TRBV7-3, with 11 nucleotides matching TRBD1. Trimming cost V 4 bases and J 9 bases; bases outside gene matches: 2. There are 14 residues in the CDR3. Per germline, CDR1 SGHTA and CDR2 FQGTGA. In nucleotides, the CDR3 is TGTGCCAGCAGCTCCGGGACAGGGGGTTCACCCCTCCACTTT. This sequence encodes CASSSGTGGSPLHF.

The sample holds one count of this clone. The rearrangement links TRBV6-4 to TRBJ1-6, with D uncertain. The V gene lost 3 bases and the J gene lost 9 bases, with 9 bases spanning the gap. CDR3 size: 13 residues. CDR1 MRHNA and CDR2 SNTAGT come from the germline V gene. The CDR3 bases are TGTGCCAGCAGTGAAGCTCGAACTTCACCCCTCCACTTT. It translates to CASSEARTSPLHF.

This chain uses TRBV3-1 (or the pseudogene TRBV3-2) with TRBJ1-2; the D gene is possibly TRBD1 (6 bases). Germline V gives CDR1 LGHDT, CDR2 YNNKEL (reference sequence). The CDR3 consists of 17 residues. Trimming pared 0 bases from V and 5 bases from J, leaving 19 bases between. The CDR3 protein is CASSQDTGQWWDYGYTF. The CDR3, as DNA: TGTGCCAGCAGCCAAGATACCGGACAGTGGTGGGATTATGGCTACACCTTC.

V and J are TRBV29-1 and TRBJ2-1; perhaps TRBD2 as D (5 bases). Trimming took 0 bases from V and 13 from J, leaving 13 bases between them. This CDR3 is 12 amino acids long. Germline V gene data show CDR1 as SQVTM and CDR2 as ANQGSEA. CDR3 region: CSVEEVSGLQFF. The CDR3 bases are TGCAGCGTTGAAGAAGTAAGCGGACTTCAGTTCTTC.

The chain employs TRBV12-1 and TRBJ2-2; the DNA was not used to check the table's D call, TRBD2. TRBV12-1 is a documented pseudogene. The CDR3 totals 17 residues. CDR3 sequence reads: CASTSPPGGANTGELFF. In nucleotides, the CDR3 is TGTGCCAGCACCTCACCCCCGGGGGGGGCGAACACCGGGGAGCTGTTTTTT.

Remarks on this clone: The sample carries other DNA sequences with the same CDR3. This chain uses TRBV7-2 with TRBJ1-5, with D perhaps matching TRBD1 (6 bases). The CDR3 has 14 residues. The ends were cut back, 1 base at V and 3 bases at J, with 7 bases in the middle. The V gene's germline CDR1 is SGHTA and CDR2 FQGNSA. As DNA, the CDR3 is TGTGCCAGCAGCTTAGGGGACACCAATCAGCCCCAGCATTTT. Translating gives CASSLGDTNQPQHF. Using reference TRBV7-2 and TRBJ1-5 for the parts outside the CDR3, the full variable domain is GAGVSQSPSNKVTEKGKDVELRCDPISGHTALYWYRQSLGQGLEFLIYFQGNSAPDKSGLPSDRFSAERTGGSVSTLTIQRTQQEDSAVYLCASSLGDTNQPQHFGDGTRLSIL.

This CDR3 reads CASSVAGNNQPQHF. In nucleotides, the CDR3 is TGTGCCAGCAGCGTAGCGGGGAACAATCAGCCCCAGCATTTT. The V call is TRBV9, the J call TRBJ1-5, with unresolved D. CDR3 length: 14 residues. The V gene's germline CDR1 is SGDLS and CDR2 YYNGEE. V gave up 0 bases and J gave up 3 bases, with 7 bases separating them.

V and J are TRBV5-6 and TRBJ2-5, with D uncertain. V was clipped by 6 bases and J by 5 bases, with 8 bases between them. The length of the CDR3 is 11 residues. Germline V gene data show CDR1 as SGHDT and CDR2 as YYEEEE. The CDR3 loop is CASTWRETQYF. CDR3 sequence (DNA): TGTGCCAGCACTTGGCGGGAGACCCAGTACTTC. Combining the CDR3 with reference TRBV5-6 and TRBJ2-5 gives the whole variable domain DAGVTQSPTHLIKTRGQQVTLRCSPKSGHDTVSWYQQALGQGPQFIFQYYEEEERQRGNFPDRFSGHQFPNYSSELNVNALLLGDSALYLCASTWRETQYFGPGTRLLVL.

The chain couples TRBV6-2 or TRBV6-3 to TRBJ1-5; possible D gene TRBD1, 6 bases. This CDR3 spans 16 amino acids. Germline CDR1 reads MNHEY; CDR2 reads SVGEGT. Trimming pared 4 bases from V and 6 bases from J, leaving 19 bases between. The CDR3 protein is CASSSTGGGGRQPQHF. The DNA for the CDR3 is TGTGCCAGCAGTTCGACGGGTGGGGGGGGCCGTCAGCCCCAGCATTTT.

The chain has TRBV27 and TRBJ1-1, with D perhaps matching TRBD1 (5 bases). Looked up from germline, CDR1 is MNHEY and CDR2 is SMNVEV (reference sequence). The CDR3 spans 12 residues. V dropped 2 bases and J dropped 11 bases, with 12 bases sitting between them. CDR3: CASSLLGGSAFF. CDR3 nucleotide sequence: TGTGCCAGCAGTTTACTGGGGGGGTCGGCTTTCTTT.

This CDR3 reads CASSIGTGGSTNEKLFF. The CDR3 nucleotides are TGTGCCAGTAGTATTGGGACAGGGGGCTCAACTAATGAAAAACTGTTTTTT. J is TRBJ1-4 and V is TRBV19; 12 positions match TRBD1. Germline V gives CDR1 LNHDA, CDR2 SQIVND (reference sequence). The CDR3 consists of 17 residues. Trimming took 3 bases from V and 0 from J; bases not matched to a gene: 2. Combining the CDR3 with reference TRBV19 and TRBJ1-4 gives the whole variable domain DGGITQSPKYLFRKEGQNVTLSCEQNLNHDAMYWYRQDPGQGLRLIYYSQIVNDFQKGDIAEGYSVSREKKESFPLTVTSAQKNPTAFYLCASSIGTGGSTNEKLFFGSGTQLSVL.

The chain's CDR3 is CASSVRFGELFF. The CDR3 bases are TGTGCCAGCAGCGTGCGTTTCGGGGAGCTGTTTTTT. The gene calls are TRBV9 and TRBJ2-2, with D unresolved. The germline CDR1 and CDR2 sequences are SGDLS and YYNGEE. Trimming removed 2 bases at V and 7 bases at J, with 6 bases between. The CDR3 extends over 12 amino acids.

The chain uses TRBV10-2 and TRBJ1-6; 11 nucleotides agree with TRBD1. V was clipped by 4 bases and J by 5 bases; unmatched bases: 4. The germline gives CDR1 WSHSY, CDR2 SAAADI. The CDR3 runs 16 residues. CDR3 nucleotide sequence: TGCGCCAGCAGTGGTTGGGACAGGGGGGATAATTCACCCCTCCACTTT. Amino acids: CASSGWDRGDNSPLHF.

V gene TRBV7-2 combines with J gene TRBJ2-7; 8 bases fit TRBD1. The CDR3 extends over 14 amino acids. The V gene's germline CDR1 is SGHTA and CDR2 FQGNSA. After removal of 8 bases from V and 0 bases from J, the junction contained 6 bases not matched to a gene. CDR3 residues: CASADRGSSYEQYF. CDR3 bases: TGTGCCAGCGCCGACAGGGGCAGCTCCTACGAGCAGTACTTC.

The chain uses TRBV10-3 and TRBJ1-1; D ambiguous. Germline-derived CDR1 and CDR2 are ENHRY and SYGVKD. Trimming took off 0 bases at V and 11 bases at J, with 13 bases between the two ends. CDR3 length equals 13 residues. CDR3 bases: TGTGCCATCAGTGAGTCAAGAGGATATAGGGCTTTCTTT. Translation: CAISESRGYRAFF.

The genes are TRBV11-2 and TRBJ2-2; unclear D gene. In germline, CDR1 is SGHAT, CDR2 FQNNGV. The germline V and J ends were trimmed by 5 bases and 8 bases, with 6 bases remaining between them. The CDR3 covers 11 residues. The CDR3 protein is CASSHIGELFF. The CDR3 bases are TGTGCCAGCAGCCACATAGGGGAGCTGTTTTTT. Together with reference TRBV11-2 and TRBJ2-2, the CDR3 gives the full variable domain: EAGVAQSPRYKIIEKRQSVAFWCNPISGHATLYWYQQILGQGPKLLIQFQNNGVVDDSQLPKDRFSAERLKGVDSTLKIQPAKLEDSAVYLCASSHIGELFFGEGSRLTVL.

The chain employs TRBV4-3 and TRBJ2-3, with 12 bases lining up with TRBD2. V was pared by 1 base and J by 5 bases, with 4 bases of the junction left unmatched. Germline CDR1 and CDR2: LGHNA and YSLEER. The CDR3 has 16 residues. CDR3 sequence (DNA): TGCGCCAGCAGCCAAGCTAGCGGGGGGGCGGAAGATACGCAGTATTTT. Its translation: CASSQASGGAEDTQYF.

V is TRBV19 and J is TRBJ1-6, with TRBD1 matching 8 bases. The CDR3 length is 15 residues. Germline lookup yields CDR1 LNHDA and CDR2 SQIVND (reference sequence). The V segment lost 1 base and the J segment 6 bases; nucleotides outside the gene matches: 2. The CDR3 here is CASSIGTGLNSPLHF. In DNA, the CDR3 is TGTGCCAGTAGTATAGGGACAGGGCTTAATTCACCCCTCCACTTT. The whole variable domain, remainder taken from reference TRBV19 and TRBJ1-6, is DGGITQSPKYLFRKEGQNVTLSCEQNLNHDAMYWYRQDPGQGLRLIYYSQIVNDFQKGDIAEGYSVSREKKESFPLTVTSAQKNPTAFYLCASSIGTGLNSPLHFGNGTRLTVT.

This rearrangement joins TRBV27 to TRBJ1-5; no definite D call. Per germline, CDR1 MNHEY and CDR2 SMNVEV (reference sequence). The CDR3 has 15 amino acids. Trimming took 0 bases from V and 7 from J, leaving 13 bases between them. CDR3 in amino acids: CASSLSFGVGQPQHF. The CDR3 coding sequence is TGTGCCAGCAGTTTATCGTTCGGGGTTGGCCAGCCCCAGCATTTT.

This clone was found once. The chain links TRBV7-8 to TRBJ2-1, with 7 bases identical to TRBD2. Germline trimming cut 1 base from V and 9 bases from J; bases unmatched to any gene: 12. This CDR3 is 16 amino acids long. The germline V gene has CDR1 SGHVS and CDR2 FQNEAQ. The DNA of the CDR3 is TGTGCCAGCAGCTTAGTGGGGGGGGTTCTATCAGGTGAGCAGTTCTTC. Amino acids: CASSLVGGVLSGEQFF.